The clone carrying this T cell receptor (beta chain) was detected a few times. The V end was cut by 0 bases, the J end by 6 bases, with 9 bases between. Germline CDR1 and CDR2: LGHNA and YSLEER. The CDR3 length is 13 residues. The data stem from a study of identical twins. MiXCR was run by TCRdb on the 5' RACE reads, yielding one entry per CDR3 protein. The sample lists hundreds of thousands of distinct CDR3 sequences, 15% to 20% occurring once. The sample was also reused in another study, on T cells expressing NK-cell markers. This second study notes: It was sorted CD3+CD56+NKG2C+, CD3+CD56+NKG2C- and CD3+CD56-NKG2C+ T cells that supplied the TCR beta repertoires.

V is TRBV4-3 and J is TRBJ2-7; no reliable D call. The sequence was obtained from a woman in her late teens or twenties in good health. The sample was PBMCs. The CDR3 coding sequence is TGCGCCAGCAGCCAAGATCCCCAGTCCGAGCAGTACTTC. The encoded protein is CASSQDPQSEQYF.